The present T cell receptor beta chain was sequenced within a study of graft-versus-host responses after intestinal transplantation. Study as a whole: Anti-thymocyte globulin induction, then tacrolimus and steroids for approximately 3 years, went to all recipients.

Worth noting for this clone: Its antigen is not identified.

The protocol was immunoSEQ multiplex PCR, while the TCRdb copy is restricted to in-frame clones and leaves out a portion. The table includes some 87,000 clones, about 93% detected once. CDR1 and CDR2 (germline): MNHEY, SMNVEV (reference sequence). The CDR3 runs 16 residues. The V and J ends lost 6 bases and 4 bases respectively, with 19 bases between them. This sequence was found in a human donor who was the organ donor for an intestinal transplant. This chain joins TRBV27 and TRBJ2-1; possible D gene TRBD2, 6 bases. Here the sequenced sample was unstimulated CD8+ T cells sorted from spleen or lymph node cells, taken before transplant. The CDR3 region has the DNA TGTGCCAGCAGGCCTGGCCGGCGGGGCATGTACAATGAGCAGTTCTTC. It encodes CASRPGRRGMYNEQFF.